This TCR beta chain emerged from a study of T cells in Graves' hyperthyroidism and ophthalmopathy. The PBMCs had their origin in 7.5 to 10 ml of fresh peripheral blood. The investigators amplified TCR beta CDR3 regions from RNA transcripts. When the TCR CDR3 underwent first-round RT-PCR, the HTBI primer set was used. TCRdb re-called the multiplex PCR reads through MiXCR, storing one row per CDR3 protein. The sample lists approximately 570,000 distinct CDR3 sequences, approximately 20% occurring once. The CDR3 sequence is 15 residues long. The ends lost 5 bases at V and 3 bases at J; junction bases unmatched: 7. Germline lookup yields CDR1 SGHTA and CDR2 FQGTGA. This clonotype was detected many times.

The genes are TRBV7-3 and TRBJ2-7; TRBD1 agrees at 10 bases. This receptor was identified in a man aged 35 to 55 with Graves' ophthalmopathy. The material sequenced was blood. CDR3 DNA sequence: TGTGCCAGCAGCCCCGACGGACAGGGGGTCTACGAGCAGTACTTC. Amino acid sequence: CASSPDGQGVYEQYF.